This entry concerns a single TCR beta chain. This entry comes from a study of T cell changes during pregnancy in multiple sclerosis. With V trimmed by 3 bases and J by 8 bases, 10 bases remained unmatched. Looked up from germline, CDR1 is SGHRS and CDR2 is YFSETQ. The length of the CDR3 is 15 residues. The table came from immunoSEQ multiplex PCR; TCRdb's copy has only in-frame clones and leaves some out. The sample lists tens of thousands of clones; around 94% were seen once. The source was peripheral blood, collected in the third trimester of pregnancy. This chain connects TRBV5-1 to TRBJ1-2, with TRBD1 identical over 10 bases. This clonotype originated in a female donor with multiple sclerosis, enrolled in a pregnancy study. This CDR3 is CASSWDRGIMGGYTF. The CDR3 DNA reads TGCGCCAGCAGCTGGGACAGGGGAATTATGGGAGGCTACACCTTC.